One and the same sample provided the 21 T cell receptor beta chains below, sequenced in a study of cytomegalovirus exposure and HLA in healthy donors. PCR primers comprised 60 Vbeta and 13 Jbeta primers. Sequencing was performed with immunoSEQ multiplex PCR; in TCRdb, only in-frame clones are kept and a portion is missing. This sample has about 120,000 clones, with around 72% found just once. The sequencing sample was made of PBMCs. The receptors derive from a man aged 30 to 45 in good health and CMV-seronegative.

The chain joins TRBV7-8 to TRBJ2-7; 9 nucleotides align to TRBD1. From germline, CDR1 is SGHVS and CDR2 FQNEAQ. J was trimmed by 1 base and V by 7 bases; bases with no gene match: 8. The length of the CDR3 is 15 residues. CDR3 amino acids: CASIPDRGTSYEQYF. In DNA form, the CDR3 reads TGTGCCAGCATCCCCGACAGGGGGACATCCTACGAGCAGTACTTC.

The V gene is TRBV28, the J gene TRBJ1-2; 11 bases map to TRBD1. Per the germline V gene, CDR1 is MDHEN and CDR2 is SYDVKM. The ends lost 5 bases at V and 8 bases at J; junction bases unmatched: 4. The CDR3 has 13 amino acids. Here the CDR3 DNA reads TGTGCCAGCAGTCGGACAGGGGGCAGAGGCTACACCTTC. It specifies CASSRTGGRGYTF.

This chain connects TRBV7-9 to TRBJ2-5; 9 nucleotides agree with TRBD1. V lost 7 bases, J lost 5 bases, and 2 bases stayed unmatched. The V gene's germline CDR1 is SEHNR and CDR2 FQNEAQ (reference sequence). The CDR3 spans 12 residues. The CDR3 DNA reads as TGTGCCAGCACCGGACAGGGGGAGACCCAGTACTTC. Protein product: CASTGQGETQYF. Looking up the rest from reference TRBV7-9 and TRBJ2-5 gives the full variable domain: DTGVSQNPRHKITKRGQNVTFRCDPISEHNRLYWYRQTLGQGPEFLTYFQNEAQLEKSRLLSDRFSAERPKGSFSTLEIQRTEQGDSAMYLCASTGQGETQYFGPGTRLLVL.

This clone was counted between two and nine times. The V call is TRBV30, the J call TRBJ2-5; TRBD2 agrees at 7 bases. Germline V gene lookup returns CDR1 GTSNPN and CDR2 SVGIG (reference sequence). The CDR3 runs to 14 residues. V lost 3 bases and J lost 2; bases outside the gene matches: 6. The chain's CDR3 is CAWRESGAQETQYF. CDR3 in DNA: TGTGCCTGGAGGGAAAGCGGGGCTCAAGAGACCCAGTACTTC.

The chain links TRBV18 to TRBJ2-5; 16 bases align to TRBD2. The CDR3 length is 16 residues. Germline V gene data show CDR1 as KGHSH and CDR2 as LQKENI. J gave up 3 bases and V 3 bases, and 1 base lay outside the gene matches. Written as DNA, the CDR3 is TGTGCCAGCTCACCCGGGACTAGCGGGGGGGAAGAGACCCAGTACTTC. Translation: CASSPGTSGGEETQYF.

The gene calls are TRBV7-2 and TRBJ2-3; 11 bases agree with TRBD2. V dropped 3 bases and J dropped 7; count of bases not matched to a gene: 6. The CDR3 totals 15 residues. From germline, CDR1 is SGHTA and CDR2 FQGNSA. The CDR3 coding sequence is TGTGCCAGCAGCTTCACTAGCGGGGGCGGGTATACGCAGTATTTT. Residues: CASSFTSGGGYTQYF. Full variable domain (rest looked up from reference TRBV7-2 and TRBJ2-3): GAGVSQSPSNKVTEKGKDVELRCDPISGHTALYWYRQSLGQGLEFLIYFQGNSAPDKSGLPSDRFSAERTGGSVSTLTIQRTQQEDSAVYLCASSFTSGGGYTQYFGPGTRLTVL.

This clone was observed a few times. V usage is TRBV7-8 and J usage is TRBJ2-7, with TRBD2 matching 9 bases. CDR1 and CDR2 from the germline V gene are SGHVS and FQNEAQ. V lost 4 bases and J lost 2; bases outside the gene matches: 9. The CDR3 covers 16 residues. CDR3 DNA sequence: TGTGCCAGCAGCTATCAGCGAGCGGGGGGAACCTACGAGCAGTACTTC. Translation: CASSYQRAGGTYEQYF.

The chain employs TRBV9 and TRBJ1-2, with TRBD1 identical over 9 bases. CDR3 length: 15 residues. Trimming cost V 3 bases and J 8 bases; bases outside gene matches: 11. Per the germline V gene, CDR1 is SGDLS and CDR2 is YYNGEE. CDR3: CASSGTGTGSGGYTF. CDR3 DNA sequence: TGTGCCAGCAGCGGAACCGGGACAGGGTCAGGAGGCTACACCTTC. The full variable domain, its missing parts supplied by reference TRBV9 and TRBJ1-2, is DSGVTQTPKHLITATGQRVTLRCSPRSGDLSVYWYQQSLDQGLQFLIQYYNGEERAKGNILERFSAQQFPDLHSELNLSSLELGDSALYFCASSGTGTGSGGYTFGSGTRLTVV.

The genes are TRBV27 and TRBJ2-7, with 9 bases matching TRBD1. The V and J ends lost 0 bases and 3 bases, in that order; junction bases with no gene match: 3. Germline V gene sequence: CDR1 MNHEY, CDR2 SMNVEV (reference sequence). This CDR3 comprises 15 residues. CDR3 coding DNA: TGTGCCAGCAGTTTATCCGGGACAGGGTTCTACGAGCAGTACTTC. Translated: CASSLSGTGFYEQYF.

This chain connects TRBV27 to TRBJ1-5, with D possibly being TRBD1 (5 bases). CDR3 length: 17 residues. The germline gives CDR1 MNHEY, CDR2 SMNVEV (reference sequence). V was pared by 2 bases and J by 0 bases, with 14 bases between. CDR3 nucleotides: TGTGCCAGCAGTTTAACCGGGGGGAGGGCTAGCAATCAGCCCCAGCATTTT. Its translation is CASSLTGGRASNQPQHF.

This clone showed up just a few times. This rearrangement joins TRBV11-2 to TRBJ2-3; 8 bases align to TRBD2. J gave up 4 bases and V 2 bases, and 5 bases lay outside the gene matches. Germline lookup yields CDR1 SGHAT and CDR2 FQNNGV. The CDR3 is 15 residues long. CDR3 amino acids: CASSLSAGDADTQYF. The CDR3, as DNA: TGTGCCAGCAGCTTATCAGCGGGGGATGCAGATACGCAGTATTTT.

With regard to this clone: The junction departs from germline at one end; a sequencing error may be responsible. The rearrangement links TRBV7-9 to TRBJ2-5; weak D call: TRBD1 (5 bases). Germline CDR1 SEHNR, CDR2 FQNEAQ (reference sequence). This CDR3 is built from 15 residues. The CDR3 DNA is TGTTCCAGCAGCTTAGTCGTCCCAGGGTTGTGGACCCAGTACTTC. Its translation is CSSSLVVPGLWTQYF.

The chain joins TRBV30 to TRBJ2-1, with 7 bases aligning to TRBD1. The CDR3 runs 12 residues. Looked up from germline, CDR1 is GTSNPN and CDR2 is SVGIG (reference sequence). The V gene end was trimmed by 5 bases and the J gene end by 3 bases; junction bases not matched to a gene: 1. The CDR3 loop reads CAWDRDYNEQFF. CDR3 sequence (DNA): TGTGCCTGGGACAGGGACTACAATGAGCAGTTCTTC.

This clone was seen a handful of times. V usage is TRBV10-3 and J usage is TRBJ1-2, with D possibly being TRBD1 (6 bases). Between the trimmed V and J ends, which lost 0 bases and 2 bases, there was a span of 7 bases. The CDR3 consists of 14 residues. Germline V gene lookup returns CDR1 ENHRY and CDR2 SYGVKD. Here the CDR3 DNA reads TGTGCCATCAGTGAGTCTCAGGGGAACTATGGCTACACCTTC. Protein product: CAISESQGNYGYTF.

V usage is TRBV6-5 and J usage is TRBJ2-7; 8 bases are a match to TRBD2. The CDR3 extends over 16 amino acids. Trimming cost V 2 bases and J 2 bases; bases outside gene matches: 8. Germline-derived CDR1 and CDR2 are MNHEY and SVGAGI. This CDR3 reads CASSYASSGDPYEQYF. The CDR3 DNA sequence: TGTGCCAGCAGTTACGCAAGTAGCGGGGATCCCTACGAGCAGTACTTC.

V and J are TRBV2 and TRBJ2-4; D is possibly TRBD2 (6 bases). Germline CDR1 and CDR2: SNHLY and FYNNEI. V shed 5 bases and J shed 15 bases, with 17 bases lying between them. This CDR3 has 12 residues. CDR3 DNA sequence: TGTGCCAGCAGTTCCACAGGTGCGGGGCGGTACTTC. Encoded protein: CASSSTGAGRYF. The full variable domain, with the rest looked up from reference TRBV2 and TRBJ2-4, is EPEVTQTPSHQVTQMGQEVILRCVPISNHLYFYWYRQILGQKVEFLVSFYNNEISEKSEIFDDQFSVERPDGSNFTLKIRSTKLEDSAMYFCASSSTGAGRYFGAGTRLSVL.

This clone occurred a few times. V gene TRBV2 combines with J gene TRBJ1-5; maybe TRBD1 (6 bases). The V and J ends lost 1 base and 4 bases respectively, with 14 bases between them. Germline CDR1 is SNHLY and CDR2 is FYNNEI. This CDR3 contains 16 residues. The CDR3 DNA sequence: TGTGCCAGCAGTGAAGACAGGGTGAAGAGAAATCAGCCCCAGCATTTT. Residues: CASSEDRVKRNQPQHF. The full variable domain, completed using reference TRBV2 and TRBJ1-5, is EPEVTQTPSHQVTQMGQEVILRCVPISNHLYFYWYRQILGQKVEFLVSFYNNEISEKSEIFDDQFSVERPDGSNFTLKIRSTKLEDSAMYFCASSEDRVKRNQPQHFGDGTRLSIL.

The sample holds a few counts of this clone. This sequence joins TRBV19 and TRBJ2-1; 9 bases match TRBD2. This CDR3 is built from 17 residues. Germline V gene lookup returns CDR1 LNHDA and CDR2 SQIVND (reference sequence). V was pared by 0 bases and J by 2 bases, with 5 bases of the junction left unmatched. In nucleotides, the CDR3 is TGTGCCAGTAGTATAGATCTTCCTAGCGGGGCCTACAATGAGCAGTTCTTC. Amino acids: CASSIDLPSGAYNEQFF.

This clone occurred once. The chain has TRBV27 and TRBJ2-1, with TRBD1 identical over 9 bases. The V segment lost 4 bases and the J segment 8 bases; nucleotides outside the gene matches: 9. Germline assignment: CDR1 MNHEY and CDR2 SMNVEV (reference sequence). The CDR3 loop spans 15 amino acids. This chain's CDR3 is CASSYRDRVEDEQFF. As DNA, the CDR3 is TGTGCCAGCAGTTACCGGGACAGGGTGGAGGATGAGCAGTTCTTC.

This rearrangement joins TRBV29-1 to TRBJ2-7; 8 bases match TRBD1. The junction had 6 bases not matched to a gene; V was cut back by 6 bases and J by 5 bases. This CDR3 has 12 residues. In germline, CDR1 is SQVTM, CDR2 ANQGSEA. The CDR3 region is CSVMDRDDEQYF. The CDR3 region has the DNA TGCAGCGTGATGGACAGGGACGACGAGCAGTACTTC.

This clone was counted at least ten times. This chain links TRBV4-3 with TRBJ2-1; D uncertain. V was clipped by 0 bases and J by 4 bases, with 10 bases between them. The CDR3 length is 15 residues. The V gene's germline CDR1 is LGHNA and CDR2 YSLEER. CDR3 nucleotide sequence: TGCGCCAGCAGCCAAGATTCCGCCCGGTACAATGAGCAGTTCTTC. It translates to CASSQDSARYNEQFF.